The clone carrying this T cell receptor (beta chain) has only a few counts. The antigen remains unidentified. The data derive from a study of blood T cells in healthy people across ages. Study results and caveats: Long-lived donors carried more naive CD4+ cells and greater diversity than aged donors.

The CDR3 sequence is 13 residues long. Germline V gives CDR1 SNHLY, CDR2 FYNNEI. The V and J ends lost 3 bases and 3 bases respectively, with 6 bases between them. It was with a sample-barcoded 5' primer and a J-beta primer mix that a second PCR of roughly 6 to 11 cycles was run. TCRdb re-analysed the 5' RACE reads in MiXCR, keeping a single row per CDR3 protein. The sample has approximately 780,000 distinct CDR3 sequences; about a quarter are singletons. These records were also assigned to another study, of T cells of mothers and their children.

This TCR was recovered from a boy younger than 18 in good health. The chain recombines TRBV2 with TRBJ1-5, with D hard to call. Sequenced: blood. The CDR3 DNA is TGTGCCAGCAGTGAGCCTAACAATCAGCCCCAGCATTTT. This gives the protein CASSEPNNQPQHF.